This entry features one TCR beta chain sequence. The clone's antigen remains unknown. A read error may be the cause here, since a much bigger clone is one base away. Reading the germline V gene (reference sequence) gives CDR1 SGHNT and CDR2 YYREEE. CDR3 length: 16 amino acids, cysteine to phenylalanine. Left in the record is the CDR3 DNA by itself, 48 bases read in frame from the first base. Trimming takes 4 bases off V and 6 bases off J; junction bases not matched to a gene: 15. This was a case-control study nested in a cohort of healthcare workers in London, UK, who had nasopharyngeal swab PCR tests and blood samples taken every week. Between 23 and 31 March 2020, the week of the UK lockdown, healthcare workers were enrolled and then followed up weekly for as long as 16 weeks. The data originate from a study of early T cells in non-severe SARS-CoV-2 infection (dated by TCRdb to 2020 to 2022). A note on the overall study: Because TCR sequencing relied on bulk RNA taken from unsorted whole blood, pairing of alpha and beta chains was not possible.

The investigation overall reported the following: VDJdb matching was skewed toward anti-spike CD8 responses, so virus-specific expansions were likely underestimated and private and CD4 specificities were missed.

Receptor libraries were prepared by 5' RACE. Reads for this sample came from a NextSeq 500. The TCR library protocol attached unique molecular identifiers to individual cDNA molecules to correct for sequencing error and PCR bias. TCR alpha and beta chains were both sequenced, and the abundances of alpha and beta sequences in each sample were closely correlated with each other. On the authors' methods: Decombinator V4 was used to perform V gene, J gene and CDR3 annotation of TCR sequences. Expanded TCRs were defined as changing significantly between any two time points under a Poisson model with p below 0.0001. Abundances of TCRs were expressed as counts per million after normalisation to the total number of TCRs sequenced in each sample. TRAV1-2 paired with TRAJ12, TRAJ20 or TRAJ33 defined MAIT TCRs, while TRAV10 paired with TRAJ18 defined iNKT TCRs. VDJdb, accessed 1 November 2021, was searched for CMV, EBV and SARS-CoV-2 annotated TCRs, with TCRs annotated for multiple antigens excluded. TCRdb reanalyzed the raw reads on its own, using fastp at Q25 for trimming and MiXCR for clone calling, and kept in-frame beta chains. Records with the same CDR3 protein are collapsed into one entry carrying the most frequent genes and DNA. The V and J calls, along with clone size, are taken from TCRdb and not from the paper's own processing. In all, the sample holds tens of thousands of distinct CDR3 sequences, and 5.5% to 7.5% of those were seen once. Clones ranked in the top ten supply roughly 12% of the sample.

This sequence originates from an adult who was a healthcare worker with PCR-confirmed SARS-CoV-2 infection or an uninfected control (not recorded which). Here the chain combines TRBV5-4 and TRBJ1-1, with 7 bases matching TRBD1. Sequences were obtained from whole blood. The sequence in DNA is TGTGCCAGCAGCACCGACAGGGTTGGTTACGGGGCTGAAGCTTTCTTT. This is translated as CASSTDRVGYGAEAFF. Reference TRBV5-4 and TRBJ1-1 proteins supply the regions before and after the CDR3; the full variable domain is: ETGVTQSPTHLIKTRGQQVTLRCSSQSGHNTVSWYQQALGQGPQFIFQYYREEENGRGNFPPRFSGLQFPNYSSELNVNALELDDSALYLCASSTDRVGYGAEAFFGQGTRLTVV.